This TCR beta chain was recorded in a study of blood T cells in healthy people across ages. Study-wide context: Per every two T cells, about one barcoded beta molecule was captured by template switching.

The CDR3 is 15 residues long. V shed 5 bases and J 5 bases; nucleotides not matched to a gene: 10. The authors ran a second PCR of 7 to 11 cycles using a sample-barcoded 5' primer and a J-beta primer mix. TCRdb redid the calling of the 5' RACE reads with MiXCR, one entry per CDR3 protein. The sample shows some 1.4 million distinct CDR3 sequences, about 40% of them seen only once. The rearrangement joins TRBV12-3 or TRBV12-4 to TRBJ2-5, with 8 bases lining up with TRBD2. Sequences were obtained from blood. The sequence derives from a woman younger than 30 in good health. CDR3 amino acids: CASSPTGLGVETQYF. CDR3 nucleotides: TGTGCCAGCAGTCCCACGGGACTAGGGGTGGAGACCCAGTACTTC.